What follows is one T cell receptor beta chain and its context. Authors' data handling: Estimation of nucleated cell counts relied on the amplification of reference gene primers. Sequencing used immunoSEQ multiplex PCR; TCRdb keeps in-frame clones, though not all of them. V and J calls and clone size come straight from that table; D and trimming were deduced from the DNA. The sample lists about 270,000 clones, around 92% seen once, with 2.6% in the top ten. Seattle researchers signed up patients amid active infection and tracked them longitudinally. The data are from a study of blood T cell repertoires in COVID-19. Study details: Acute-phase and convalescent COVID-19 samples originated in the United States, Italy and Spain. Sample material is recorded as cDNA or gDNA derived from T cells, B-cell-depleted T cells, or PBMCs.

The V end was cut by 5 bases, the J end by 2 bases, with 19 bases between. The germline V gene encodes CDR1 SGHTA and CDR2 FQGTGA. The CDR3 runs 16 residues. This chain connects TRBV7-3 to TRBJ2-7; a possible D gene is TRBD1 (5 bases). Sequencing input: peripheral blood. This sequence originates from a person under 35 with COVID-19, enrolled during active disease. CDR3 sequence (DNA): TGTGCCAGCAGCCCTTCCCTCGTGGGGCCAGCCTACGAGCAGTACTTC. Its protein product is CASSPSLVGPAYEQYF.